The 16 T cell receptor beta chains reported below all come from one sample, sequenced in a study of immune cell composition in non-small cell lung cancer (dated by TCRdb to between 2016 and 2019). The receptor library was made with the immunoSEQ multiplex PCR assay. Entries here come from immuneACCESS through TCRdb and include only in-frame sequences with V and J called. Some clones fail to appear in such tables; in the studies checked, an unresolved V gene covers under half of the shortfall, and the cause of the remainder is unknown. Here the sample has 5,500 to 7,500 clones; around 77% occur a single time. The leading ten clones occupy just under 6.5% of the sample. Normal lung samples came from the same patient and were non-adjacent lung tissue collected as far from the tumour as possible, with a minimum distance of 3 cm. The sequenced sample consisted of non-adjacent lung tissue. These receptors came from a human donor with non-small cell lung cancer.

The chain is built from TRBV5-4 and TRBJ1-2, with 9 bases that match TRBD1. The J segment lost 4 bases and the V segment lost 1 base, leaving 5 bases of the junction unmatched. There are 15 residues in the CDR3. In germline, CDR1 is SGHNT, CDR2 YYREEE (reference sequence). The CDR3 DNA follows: TGTGCCAGCAGCTTGTACACAGGGGGCAGCTATGGCTACACCTTC. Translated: CASSLYTGGSYGYTF.

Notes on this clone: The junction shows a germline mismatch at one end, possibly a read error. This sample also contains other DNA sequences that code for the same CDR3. DNA for the CDR3: TGTGCCAGCAGCGTAGGAGGGGGCGGCTACGAGCAATACTTC. This encodes CASSVGGGGYEQYF. The gene calls are TRBV9 and TRBJ2-7, with 7 positions matching TRBD1. Germline CDR1 reads SGDLS; CDR2 reads YYNGEE. The CDR3 contains 14 residues.

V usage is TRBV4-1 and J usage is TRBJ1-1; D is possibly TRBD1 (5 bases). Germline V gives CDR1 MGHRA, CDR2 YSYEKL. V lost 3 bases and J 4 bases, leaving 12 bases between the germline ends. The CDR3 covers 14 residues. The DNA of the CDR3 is TGCGCCAGCAGCCACCCGGACACAGCCACTGAAGCTTTCTTT. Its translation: CASSHPDTATEAFF.

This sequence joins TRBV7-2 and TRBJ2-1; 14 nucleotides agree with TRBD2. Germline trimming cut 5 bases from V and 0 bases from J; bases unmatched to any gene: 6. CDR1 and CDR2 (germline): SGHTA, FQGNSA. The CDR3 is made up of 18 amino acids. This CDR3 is CASSLGTSGGISYNEQFF. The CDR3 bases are TGTGCCAGCAGCCTCGGGACTAGCGGGGGTATCTCCTACAATGAGCAGTTCTTC. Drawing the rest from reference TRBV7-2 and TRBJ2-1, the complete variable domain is GAGVSQSPSNKVTEKGKDVELRCDPISGHTALYWYRQSLGQGLEFLIYFQGNSAPDKSGLPSDRFSAERTGGSVSTLTIQRTQQEDSAVYLCASSLGTSGGISYNEQFFGPGTRLTVL.

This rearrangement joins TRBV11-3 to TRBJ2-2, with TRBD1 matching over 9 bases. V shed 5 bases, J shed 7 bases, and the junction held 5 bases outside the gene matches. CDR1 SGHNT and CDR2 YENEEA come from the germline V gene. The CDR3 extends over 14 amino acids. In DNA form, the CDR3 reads TGTGCCAGCAGCGGACAGGGGCGAGACGGGGAGCTGTTTTTT. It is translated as CASSGQGRDGELFF.

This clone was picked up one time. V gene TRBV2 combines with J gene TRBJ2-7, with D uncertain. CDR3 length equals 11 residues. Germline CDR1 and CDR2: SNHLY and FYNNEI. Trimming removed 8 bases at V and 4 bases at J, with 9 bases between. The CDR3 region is CASLTRYEQYF. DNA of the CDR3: TGTGCCAGCCTGACTCGATACGAGCAGTACTTC.

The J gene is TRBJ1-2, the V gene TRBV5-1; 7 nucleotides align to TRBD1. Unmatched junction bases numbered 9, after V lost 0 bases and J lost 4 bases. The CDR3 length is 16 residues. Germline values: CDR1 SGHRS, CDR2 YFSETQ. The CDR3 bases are TGCGCCAGCAGCTTGGCCCTAGGGACAGCTAGCTATGGCTACACCTTC. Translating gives CASSLALGTASYGYTF.

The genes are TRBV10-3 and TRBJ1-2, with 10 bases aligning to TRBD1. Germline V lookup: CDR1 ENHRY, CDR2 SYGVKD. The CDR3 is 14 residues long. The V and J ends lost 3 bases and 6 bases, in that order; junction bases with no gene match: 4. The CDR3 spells CAISDRTGGDGYTF. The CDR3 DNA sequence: TGTGCCATCAGTGACAGGACAGGGGGAGATGGCTACACCTTC.

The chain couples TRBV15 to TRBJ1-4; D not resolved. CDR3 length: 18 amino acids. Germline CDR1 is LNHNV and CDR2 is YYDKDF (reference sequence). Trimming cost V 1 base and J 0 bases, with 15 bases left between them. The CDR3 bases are TGTGCCACCAGCAGAGGGCCCGCTGACACCGCAACTAATGAAAAACTGTTTTTT. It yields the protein CATSRGPADTATNEKLFF. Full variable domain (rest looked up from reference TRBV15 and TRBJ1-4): DAMVIQNPRYQVTQFGKPVTLSCSQTLNHNVMYWYQQKSSQAPKLLFHYYDKDFNNEADTPDNFQSRRPNTSFCFLDIRSPGLGDTAMYLCATSRGPADTATNEKLFFGSGTQLSVL.

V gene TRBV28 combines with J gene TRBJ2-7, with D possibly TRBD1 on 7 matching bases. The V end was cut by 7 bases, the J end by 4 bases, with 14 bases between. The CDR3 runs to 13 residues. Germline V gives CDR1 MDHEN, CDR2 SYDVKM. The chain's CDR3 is CASTETGRYEQYF. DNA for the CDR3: TGTGCCAGCACGGAGACAGGGAGGTACGAGCAGTACTTC.

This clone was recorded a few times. CDR3 nucleotide sequence: TGTGCCAGCAGTACTTGGACAGCCATGAACACTGAAGCTTTCTTT. The encoded protein is CASSTWTAMNTEAFF. This chain uses TRBV6-5 with TRBJ1-1, with a weak D call TRBD1 (6 bases). The ends were cut back, 5 bases at V and 0 bases at J, with 13 bases in the middle. CDR1 and CDR2 (germline): MNHEY, SVGAGI. The CDR3 runs 15 residues.

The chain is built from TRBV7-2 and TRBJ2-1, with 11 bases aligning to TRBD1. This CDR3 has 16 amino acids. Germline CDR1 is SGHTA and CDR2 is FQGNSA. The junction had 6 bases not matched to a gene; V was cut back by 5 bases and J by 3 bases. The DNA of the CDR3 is TGTGCCAGCAGCCGCTCCGGGACAGGGGGCTACAATGAGCAGTTCTTC. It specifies CASSRSGTGGYNEQFF.

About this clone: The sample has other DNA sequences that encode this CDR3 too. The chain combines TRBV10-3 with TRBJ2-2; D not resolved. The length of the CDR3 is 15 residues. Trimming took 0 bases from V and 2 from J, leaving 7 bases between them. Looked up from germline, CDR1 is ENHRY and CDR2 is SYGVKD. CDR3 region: CAISESAGNTGELFF. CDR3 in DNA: TGTGCCATCAGTGAGTCTGCAGGCAACACCGGGGAGCTGTTTTTT.

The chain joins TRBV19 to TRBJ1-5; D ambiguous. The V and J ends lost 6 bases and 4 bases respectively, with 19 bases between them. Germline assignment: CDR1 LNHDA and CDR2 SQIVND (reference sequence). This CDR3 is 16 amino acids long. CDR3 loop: CASRRVPQHSNQPQHF. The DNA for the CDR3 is TGTGCCAGTAGACGGGTTCCCCAACACTCTAATCAGCCCCAGCATTTT.

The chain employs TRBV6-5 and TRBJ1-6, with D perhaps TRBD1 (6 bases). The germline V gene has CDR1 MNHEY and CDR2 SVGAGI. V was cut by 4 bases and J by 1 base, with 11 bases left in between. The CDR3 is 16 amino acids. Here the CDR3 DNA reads TGTGCCAGCAGTTCCACAGGGATATCCTATAATTCACCCCTCCACTTT. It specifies CASSSTGISYNSPLHF.

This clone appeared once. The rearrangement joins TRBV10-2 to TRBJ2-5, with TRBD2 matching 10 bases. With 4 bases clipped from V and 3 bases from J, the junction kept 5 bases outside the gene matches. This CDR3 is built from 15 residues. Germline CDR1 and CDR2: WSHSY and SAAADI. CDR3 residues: CASSVGSGRKETQYF. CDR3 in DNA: TGCGCCAGCAGTGTAGGTAGCGGGAGGAAAGAGACCCAGTACTTC.